This T cell receptor beta chain was identified in a study of long-term antiretroviral therapy in people with HIV. Researchers ran immunoSEQ v3.0 at survey level. TCRdb's table, derived via immunoSEQ multiplex PCR, lists solely in-frame clones and lacks some. This sample carries 15,000 to 20,000 clones, around four fifths of them seen once, and the ten largest clones take approximately 9.5%. The germline V gene encodes CDR1 ENHRY and CDR2 SYGVKD. Trimming shortened V by 4 bases and J by 3 bases, and 9 bases separated the two germline ends. The CDR3 loop spans 13 amino acids. The sample here was unsorted PBMCs, taken 0.3 years after starting antiretroviral therapy. The chain joins TRBV10-3 to TRBJ1-2; D might be TRBD1 (6 bases). This sequence was found in a young man with HIV. Here the CDR3 DNA reads TGTGCCATCAGTGTACAGGGCGACTATGGCTACACCTTC. Its translation: CAISVQGDYGYTF.